What follows is one TCR beta chain and its context. Its cognate antigen is unknown. The CDR3 runs to 13 residues. UMIs accompanied the 5'RACE template switching by which TCR beta cDNA was made. Each CDR3 protein gets one entry in TCRdb, which reprocessed the 5' RACE reads and gives no DNA. The table for this sample gives 500,000 to 700,000 distinct CDR3 sequences. This specimen belongs to a study of T cells expressing NK-cell markers. Whole-study context: With respect to HCMV, most of the eight sequenced donors were seropositive, and one was seronegative.

Study observations and caveats: Expanded clones of NKG2C+ T cells had an unclear HCMV specificity.

This receptor was obtained from a young man in good health. Sequencing was carried out using blood T cells: a sorted CD56 or NKG2C T cell subset, CD4+ or CD8+ T cells, or bulk PBMC T cells (not recorded which). The chain couples TRBV12-3 or TRBV12-4 to TRBJ1-1; TCRdb's D call, TRBD1, is unchecked because there is no DNA. The CDR3 spells CASSRDTLTEAFF.